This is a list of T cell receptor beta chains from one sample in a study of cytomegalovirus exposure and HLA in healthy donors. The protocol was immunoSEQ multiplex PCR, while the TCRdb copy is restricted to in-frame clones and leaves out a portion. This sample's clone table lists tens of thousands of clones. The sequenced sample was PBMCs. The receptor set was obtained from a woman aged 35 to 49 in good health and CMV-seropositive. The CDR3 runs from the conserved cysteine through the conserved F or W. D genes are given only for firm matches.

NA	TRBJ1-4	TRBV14	TGTGCCAGCAGCCAAGATCTAGGGGCAACTAATGAAAAACTGTTTTTT	CASSQDLGATNEKLFF
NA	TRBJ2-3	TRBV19	TGTGCCAGTAGTATGGTGCGGACAGTCACAGATACGCAGTATTTT	CASSMVRTVTDTQYF
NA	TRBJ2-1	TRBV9	TGTGCCAGCAGCGTAGATGCTTGGGCCAATGAGCAGTTCTTC	CASSVDAWANEQFF
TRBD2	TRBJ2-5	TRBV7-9	TGTGCCAGCAGCCTAGCGGGAGCGGGTTGGGAGACCCAGTACTTC	CASSLAGAGWETQYF
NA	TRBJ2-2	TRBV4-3	TGCGCCAGCAGCCAAGAGGCAGGGGGGTATGCCGGGGAGCTGTTTTTT	CASSQEAGGYAGELFF
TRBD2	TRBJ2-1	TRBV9	TGTGCCAGCAGCCGGGGACTAGCGAAGGACAATGAGCAGTTCTTC	CASSRGLAKDNEQFF
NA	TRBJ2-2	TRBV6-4	TGTGCCAGCAGTGTGGACAGCGCGAACACCGGGGAGCTGTTTTTT	CASSVDSANTGELFF
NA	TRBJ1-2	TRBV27	TGTGCCAGCAGTCCCCTTGGGAGGGACCACACCTTC	CASSPLGRDHTF
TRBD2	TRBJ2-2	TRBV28	TGTGCCAGCAGTTCACTAGCGGGGGACACCGGGGAGCTGTTTTTT	CASSSLAGDTGELFF
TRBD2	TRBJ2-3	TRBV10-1	TGCGCCAGCAGTGAAGGGGGACTAGCGGGAGTTACAGATACGCAGTATTTT	CASSEGGLAGVTDTQYF
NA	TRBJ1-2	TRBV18	TGTGCCAGCTCACCAGGGGGGGCGAATGGCTACACCTTC	CASSPGGANGYTF
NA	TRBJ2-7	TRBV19	TGTGCCAGTGGTATCCCGGGACACGGCCTCGAGCAGTACTTC	CASGIPGHGLEQYF
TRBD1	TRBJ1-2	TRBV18	TGTGCCAGCTCCCCGACAGGGAGATATGGCTACACCTTC	CASSPTGRYGYTF
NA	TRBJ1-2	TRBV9	TGTGCCAGCACCAAGGAGGGAGGTGGCTACACCTTC	CASTKEGGGYTF
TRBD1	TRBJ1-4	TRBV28	TGTGCCAGCAGATCCCCGGGACAGGTTTGGAATGAAAAACTGTTTTTT	CASRSPGQVWNEKLFF
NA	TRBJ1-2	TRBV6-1	TGTGCCAGCAGTGGGACAACCAGGCACGGCTACACCTTC	CASSGTTRHGYTF
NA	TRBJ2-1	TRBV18	TGTGCCAGCTCACTCGGACTATTTAATGAGCAGTTCTTC	CASSLGLFNEQFF
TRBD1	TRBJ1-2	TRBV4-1	TGCGCCAGCAGCCAAGAAGCGGGACAGGTCAATGGCTACACCTTC	CASSQEAGQVNGYTF
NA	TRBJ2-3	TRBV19	TGTGCCAGTAGTAGGGGGCGGGCAGATACGCAGTATTTT	CASSRGRADTQYF
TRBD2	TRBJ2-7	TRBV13	TGTGCCAGCCATAGGCGGGAGGGGACCTACGAGCAGTACTTC	CASHRREGTYEQYF
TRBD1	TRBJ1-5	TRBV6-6	TGTGCCAGCAGTTACCAGGGGGGTAGCAATCAGCCCCAGCATTTT	CASSYQGGSNQPQHF
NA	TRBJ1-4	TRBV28	TGTGCCAGCAGAAAGGGGGTTAATGAAAAACTGTTTTTT	CASRKGVNEKLFF
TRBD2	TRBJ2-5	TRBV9	TGTGCCAGCAGTGTTAGCGGGAGGGTGGAGACCCAGTACTTC	CASSVSGRVETQYF
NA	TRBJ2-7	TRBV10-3	TGTGCCATCAGTGAGTCGGGTAGCGGTTACGAGCAGTACTTC	CAISESGSGYEQYF
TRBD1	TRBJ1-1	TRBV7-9	TGTGCCAGCAGCTTTCCAGGGGGCGGCGGCACTGAAGCTTTCTTT	CASSFPGGGGTEAFF
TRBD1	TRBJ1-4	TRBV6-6	TGTGCCAGCAGTTACCCCCAGGGGGCTGAAAAACTGTTTTTT	CASSYPQGAEKLFF
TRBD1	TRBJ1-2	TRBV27	TGTGCCAGCAGTGCCAGGGGGCTCTATGGCTACACCTTC	CASSARGLYGYTF
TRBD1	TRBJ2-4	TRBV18	TGTGCCAGCTCACCGGACAGGGGAGACATTCAGTACTTC	CASSPDRGDIQYF
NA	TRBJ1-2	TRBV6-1	TGTGCCAGCCCAAACTTAGCTAACTATGGCTACACCTTC	CASPNLANYGYTF
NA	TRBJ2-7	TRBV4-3	TGCGCCAGCAGCCAAGGGCCCTTAATCGCCTACGAGCAGTACTTC	CASSQGPLIAYEQYF
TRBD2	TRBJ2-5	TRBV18	TGTGCCAGCTCACTCGGGAGGGCGGAGACCCAGTACTTC	CASSLGRAETQYF
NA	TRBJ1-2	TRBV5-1	TGCGCCAGCAGCCCTACGACAGCTAACTATGGCTACACCTTC	CASSPTTANYGYTF
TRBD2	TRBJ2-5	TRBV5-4	TGTGCCAGCAGCGTTAGCGGGCCCGAGACCCAGTACTTC	CASSVSGPETQYF
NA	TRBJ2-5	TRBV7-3	TGTGCCAGCAGCCCAACAGGGATCGGAGAGACCCAGTACTTC	CASSPTGIGETQYF
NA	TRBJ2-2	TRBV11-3	TGTGCCAGCAGCTTAGTGGGGGGCACCGGGGAGCTGTTTTTT	CASSLVGGTGELFF
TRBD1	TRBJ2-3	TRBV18	TGTGCCAGCTCACCAAACAGGGGGGATACGCAGTATTTT	CASSPNRGDTQYF
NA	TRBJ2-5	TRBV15	TGTGCCACCAGCAGAGTTGGGCGGGGAGAGACCCAGTACTTC	CATSRVGRGETQYF
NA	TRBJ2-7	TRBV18	TGTGCCAGCTCACCACCCGACAGGTACGAGCAGTACTTC	CASSPPDRYEQYF
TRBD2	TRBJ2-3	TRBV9	TGTGCCAGCAGTGCTCCGGAGGCTAGCGGGAGGGTGTGGACAGATACGCAGTATTTT	CASSAPEASGRVWTDTQYF
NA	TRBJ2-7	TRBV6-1	TGTGCCAGCAGTGAGACAGGTGATGGCGAGCAGTACTTC	CASSETGDGEQYF
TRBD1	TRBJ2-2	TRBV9	TGTGCCAGCAGCGGCGAGGACAGGGGGGACACCGGGGAGCTGTTTTTT	CASSGEDRGDTGELFF
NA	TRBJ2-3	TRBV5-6	TGTGCCAGCAGCCTCGGGACTTCCACAGATACGCAGTATTTT	CASSLGTSTDTQYF
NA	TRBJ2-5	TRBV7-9	TGTGCCAGCCGGCAGGGTGATCAAGAGACCCAGTACTTC	CASRQGDQETQYF
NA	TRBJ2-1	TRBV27	TGTGCCAGCAGCAAGCCCAACTACAATGAGCAGTTCTTC	CASSKPNYNEQFF
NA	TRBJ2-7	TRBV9	TGTGCCAGCAGCGGGGGCTCCCTCGGCTACGAGCAGTACTTC	CASSGGSLGYEQYF
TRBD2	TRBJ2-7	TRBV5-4	TGTGCCAGCAGCTTGGTCCGAGCGGGAGGACTAGGTAACGAGCAGTACTTC	CASSLVRAGGLGNEQYF
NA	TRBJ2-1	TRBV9	TGTGCCAGCAGCGTAGAGAGGGACTACAATGAGCAGTTCTTC	CASSVERDYNEQFF
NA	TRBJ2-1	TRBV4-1	TGCGCCAGCAGTAAAGGGGACCAGGGGATCAATGAGCAGTTCTTC	CASSKGDQGINEQFF
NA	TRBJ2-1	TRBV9	TGTGCCAGCACGTTCGACAGCGATAGCTCCTACAATGAGCAGTTCTTC	CASTFDSDSSYNEQFF
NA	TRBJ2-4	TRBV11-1	TGTGCCAGCAGCTTAGCGGGTAGCCAAAACATTCAGTACTTC	CASSLAGSQNIQYF
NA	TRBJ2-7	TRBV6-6	TGTGCCAGCAACGGGCGTGGGAGTCCCTACGAGCAGTACTTC	CASNGRGSPYEQYF
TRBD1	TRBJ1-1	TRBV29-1	TGCAGCGCCACCCCGGGACAGGGGGCTCGATTTCTCAACACTGAAGATTTCTTT	CSATPGQGARFLNTEDFF
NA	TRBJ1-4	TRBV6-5	TGTGCCAGCAGTTACAAGCGAGGGGAAAAACTGTTTTTT	CASSYKRGEKLFF
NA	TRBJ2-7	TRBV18	TGTGCCAGCTCACCTAGTTCCGGGAGCCCCGAGCAGTACTTC	CASSPSSGSPEQYF
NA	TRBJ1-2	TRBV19	TGTGCCAGTAGCACCCAGGGGTTTGGGTATGGCTACACCTTC	CASSTQGFGYGYTF
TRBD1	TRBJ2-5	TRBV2	TGTGCCAGCAGGTGGGACAGGGATTACGTTAAGGATCAAGAGACCCAGTACTTC	CASRWDRDYVKDQETQYF